The present T cell receptor beta chain was sequenced within a study of blood T cell repertoires in COVID-19. About the research overall: Acute and convalescent COVID-19 specimens originated in the United States, Italy and Spain.

In germline, CDR1 is MRHNA, CDR2 SNTAGT. V lost 5 bases to trimming and J lost 5 bases; unmatched junction nucleotides: 6. The CDR3 is 15 residues long. Only in-frame clones appear in the TCRdb table, and some are missing; sequencing was by immunoSEQ multiplex PCR. Counted here are around 140,000 clones, more than 70% occurring once; the ten biggest clones make up 1.4%. This chain links TRBV6-4 with TRBJ2-5, with 12 positions matching TRBD1. The sequencing input was peripheral blood. The clonotype comes from a man between 60 and 75 years old with acute or convalescent COVID-19. CDR3 in amino acids: CASSPGQGAPETQYF. CDR3 DNA: TGTGCCAGCAGTCCGGGACAGGGGGCGCCGGAGACCCAGTACTTC.